These 10 T cell receptor beta chains were sequenced from one sample in a study of cytomegalovirus exposure and HLA in healthy donors. PCR used 60 Vbeta primers and 13 Jbeta primers. The repertoire was sequenced with immunoSEQ multiplex PCR; TCRdb's copy has only in-frame clones and lacks some. The sample lists more than 200,000 clones; 70% to 80% were seen once. Sample: PBMCs. All receptors come from a man aged 35 to 55 in good health and CMV-seronegative.

This rearrangement joins TRBV10-3 to TRBJ1-1; 7 bases fit TRBD1. V lost 2 bases and J lost 4; bases outside the gene matches: 7. This CDR3 region has 15 residues. Looked up from germline, CDR1 is ENHRY and CDR2 is SYGVKD. The CDR3 loop is CAISENAAGGTEAFF. DNA for the CDR3: TGTGCCATCAGTGAGAATGCAGCAGGGGGCACTGAAGCTTTCTTT.

This clone appeared a single time. The gene calls are TRBV28 and TRBJ1-5; D uncertain. The CDR3 spans 14 residues. V dropped 2 bases and J dropped 7 bases, with 12 bases sitting between them. Germline V gene sequence: CDR1 MDHEN, CDR2 SYDVKM. CDR3 nucleotide sequence: TGTGCCAGCAGTTTACGGACCGGGATACAGCCCCAGCATTTT. This encodes CASSLRTGIQPQHF.

The gene calls are TRBV2 and TRBJ2-5; D gene ambiguous. The CDR3 is 13 residues long. The V gene lost 2 bases and the J gene lost 5 bases, with 9 bases spanning the gap. Germline V gives CDR1 SNHLY, CDR2 FYNNEI. The CDR3 sequence is CASSEWLRETQYF. In DNA form, the CDR3 reads TGTGCCAGCAGTGAATGGCTGCGGGAGACCCAGTACTTC.

The V gene is TRBV5-1, the J gene TRBJ2-7; the match to TRBD2 covers 12 bases. J gave up 0 bases and V 4 bases, and 11 bases lay outside the gene matches. CDR3 length equals 18 residues. CDR1 and CDR2 from the germline V gene are SGHRS and YFSETQ. This CDR3 reads CASSPILAGGTRSYEQYF. As DNA, the CDR3 is TGCGCCAGCAGCCCGATACTAGCGGGAGGCACGCGCTCCTACGAGCAGTACTTC. Drawing the rest from reference TRBV5-1 and TRBJ2-7, the complete variable domain is KAGVTQTPRYLIKTRGQQVTLSCSPISGHRSVSWYQQTPGQGLQFLFEYFSETQRNKGNFPGRFSGRQFSNSRSEMNVSTLELGDSALYLCASSPILAGGTRSYEQYFGPGTRLTVT.

A single count supports this clone. V gene TRBV29-1 combines with J gene TRBJ2-1, with TRBD2 as a possible D gene (5 bases). This CDR3 is built from 14 residues. V was pared by 7 bases and J by 0 bases, with 13 bases between. Germline values: CDR1 SQVTM, CDR2 ANQGSEA. CDR3 protein: CSAPDWSSYNEQFF. CDR3 bases: TGCAGCGCCCCGGACTGGAGCTCCTACAATGAGCAGTTCTTC.

This chain joins TRBV11-1 and TRBJ2-1; 9 bases agree with TRBD1. The CDR3 sequence is 18 residues long. Losses at the gene ends were 2 bases for V and 2 bases for J; bases not matched to a gene: 10. Germline CDR1 and CDR2: SGHAT and FQDESV (reference sequence). CDR3 amino acids: CASSLSSLRTGAYNEQFF. CDR3 DNA sequence: TGTGCCAGCAGCTTAAGTTCCTTGCGGACAGGGGCCTACAATGAGCAGTTCTTC. The complete variable domain, with remaining parts taken from reference TRBV11-1 and TRBJ2-1, reads EAEVAQSPRYKITEKSQAVAFWCDPISGHATLYWYRQILGQGPELLVQFQDESVVDDSQLPKDRFSAERLKGVDSTLKIQPAELGDSAMYLCASSLSSLRTGAYNEQFFGPGTRLTVL.

The chain couples TRBV9 to TRBJ2-2; 9 nucleotides agree with TRBD2. The CDR3 totals 16 residues. With 4 bases clipped from V and 0 bases from J, the junction kept 4 bases outside the gene matches. Germline CDR1 and CDR2: SGDLS and YYNGEE. This chain's CDR3 is CASSLSGGPNTGELFF. The CDR3 coding sequence is TGTGCCAGCAGCCTTAGCGGGGGCCCGAACACCGGGGAGCTGTTTTTT.

This clone appeared a few times. The chain employs TRBV6-5 and TRBJ1-4; weak D call: TRBD1 (6 bases). Trimming shortened V by 0 bases and J by 4 bases, and 12 bases separated the two germline ends. Germline V lookup: CDR1 MNHEY, CDR2 SVGAGI. This CDR3 has 16 amino acids. The CDR3, as DNA: TGTGCCAGCAGTTACTCGAGACAGGCGTTTAATGAAAAACTGTTTTTT. Its protein is CASSYSRQAFNEKLFF.

The CDR3: CASSTQGYDIQYF. The CDR3 nucleotides are TGTGCCAGCAGCACCCAGGGATACGACATTCAGTACTTC. The V and J genes are TRBV7-9 and TRBJ2-4; a possible D gene is TRBD1 (5 bases). The length of the CDR3 is 13 residues. Trimming shortened V by 5 bases and J by 8 bases, and 13 bases separated the two germline ends. Per germline, CDR1 SEHNR and CDR2 FQNEAQ (reference sequence).

The chain has TRBV27 and TRBJ1-1; 9 bases map to TRBD1. Trimming cost V 3 bases and J 1 base; bases outside gene matches: 9. In germline, CDR1 is MNHEY, CDR2 SMNVEV (reference sequence). CDR3 length: 17 amino acids. The CDR3 here is CASSLPQNRGQNTEAFF. The CDR3 DNA follows: TGTGCCAGCAGTTTGCCCCAAAACAGGGGGCAGAACACTGAAGCTTTCTTT.